The sequence of this T cell receptor (beta chain) was determined in a study of cytomegalovirus exposure and HLA in healthy donors. Notes on the study in general: Later analysis suggested most CMV-associated TCR beta chains were HLA-restricted. A later analysis reportedly identified an Asian-associated ancestry cluster as carrying fewer N-insertions than the 666-donor mean.

The PCR used 60 Vbeta and 13 Jbeta primers. Profiled with immunoSEQ multiplex PCR; TCRdb holds only in-frame clones, not every one. The sample lists fewer than 95,000 clones, 60% to 75% seen once, with more than 15% in the top ten. The CDR3 sequence is 13 residues long. V lost 7 bases and J 6 bases, leaving 14 bases between the germline ends. CDR1 SGHTA and CDR2 FQGNSA come from the germline V gene. As concerns this clone: Its antigen is unknown.

The sequencing sample was made of PBMCs. The sequence came from a woman aged 40 to 50 in good health and CMV-seropositive. This chain connects TRBV7-2 to TRBJ2-3; maybe TRBD2 (6 bases). CDR3 region: CASTRGTSDTQYF. The CDR3 DNA sequence: TGTGCCAGCACTCGGGGGACCTCGGATACGCAGTATTTT.